This T cell receptor beta chain was captured by sequencing in a study of radiotherapy plus CTLA-4 blockade in lung cancer. Study background: The study recorded objective responses in about 20% of patients and disease control in approximately 31%.

Generated by immunoSEQ multiplex PCR, the TCRdb table keeps only in-frame clones and is missing some. The sample lists 50,000 to 85,000 clones, about 83% occurring once. Sequencing was performed on peripheral blood, taken from a patient treated with radiotherapy plus ipilimumab. The clonotype comes from a human donor with non-small cell lung cancer who had a partial response to radiotherapy plus ipilimumab.

As DNA, the CDR3 is TGTGCCACCAGGGGTAGCGGGAGTAGGAATGAGCAGTTCTTC. It codes for CATRGSGSRNEQFF. The chain carries TRBV15 and TRBJ2-1; 9 bases agree with TRBD2. Losses at the gene ends were 6 bases for V and 7 bases for J; bases not matched to a gene: 7. Germline loops: CDR1 LNHNV, CDR2 YYDKDF (reference sequence). The CDR3 is 14 amino acids.